This T cell receptor beta chain derives from a study of identical twins. General study findings and limits: Zero-insertion analyses might be partly confounded by invariant T cells like MAIT and iNKT.

TCRdb re-analysed the 5' RACE reads in MiXCR, keeping a single row per CDR3 protein. The table has about 570,000 distinct CDR3 sequences, roughly 9.9% seen once. This clonotype has only a few counts. Its antigen is unidentified. The CDR3 sequence is 16 residues long. The germline V gene has CDR1 SGHRS and CDR2 YFSETQ. J lost 7 bases, V lost 4 bases, and 11 bases had no gene match. This sample was also put to use in a study of yellow fever vaccine responses in identical twins.

The sequenced material came from PBMCs. The chain carries TRBV5-1 and TRBJ2-2; TRBD1 agrees at 9 bases. This clonotype was sampled from a woman aged 18-29 years in good health. The CDR3: CASSGDRAIIIGELFF. In DNA, the CDR3 is TGCGCCAGCAGCGGGGACAGGGCTATAATCATCGGGGAGCTGTTTTTT.